A single T cell receptor (beta chain) is shown here with its context. Its antigen is still unknown. Trimming took 3 bases from V and 5 from J, leaving 13 bases between them. Germline V gene sequence: CDR1 SGHTA, CDR2 FQGNSA. The CDR3 consists of 14 residues. The record originates from a study of identical twins. Overall study findings and caveats: Researchers reported weaker excess twin sharing in beta out-of-frame sequences. The analysis was cross-sectional rather than longitudinal within donors.

A template switching step contributed a universal primer site, while unique molecular identifiers were present in the cDNA. MiXCR, run by TCRdb on the 5' RACE reads, gives a single entry per CDR3 protein. The table lists 400,000 to 650,000 distinct CDR3 sequences, around 20% of them singletons, with about 0.91% in the top ten. This sample was also put to use in a study of T cells expressing NK-cell markers. That study adds: One of eight sequenced donors was HCMV-seronegative; the other seven were seropositive.

The genes are TRBV7-2 and TRBJ2-5, with D possibly matching TRBD1 (5 bases). The clonotype comes from a woman aged 18 to 35 in good health. Sequenced input: CD4+ T cells sorted from blood. The CDR3 DNA reads TGTGCCAGCAGCTTTGGGTCAGGGAAGGAGACCCAGTACTTC. Its protein product is CASSFGSGKETQYF.